This entry lists 12 T cell receptor beta chains sequenced from one sample in a study of blood T cell repertoires in COVID-19. Produced via immunoSEQ multiplex PCR; TCRdb's table is partial and in-frame only. The sample shows tens of thousands of clones, about 78% of them seen only once. Sequencing input: peripheral blood. The receptors come from a man aged 65 to 85 with active or convalescent COVID-19.

The chain couples TRBV6-5 to TRBJ2-3, with 7 bases fitting TRBD1. The CDR3 runs to 15 residues. CDR1 MNHEY and CDR2 SVGAGI come from the germline V gene. After removal of 8 bases from V and 2 bases from J, the junction contained 10 bases not matched to a gene. The CDR3 reads CASSRQGVNTDTQYF. As DNA, the CDR3 is TGTGCCAGCTCTCGTCAGGGGGTTAACACAGATACGCAGTATTTT.

The chain links TRBV12-5 to TRBJ2-6; 10 bases align to TRBD1. Germline CDR1 is LGHNT and CDR2 is FRNRAP. The CDR3 is 18 amino acids. Unmatched junction bases numbered 7, after V lost 4 bases and J lost 1 base. CDR3 sequence: CASGSGQGYLSGANVLTF. CDR3 nucleotides: TGTGCTAGTGGTTCGGGACAGGGGTACTTGTCTGGGGCCAACGTCCTGACTTTC.

This clone was picked up one time. V gene TRBV5-4 combines with J gene TRBJ2-7, with 11 bases matching TRBD2. V trimming: 2 bases; J trimming: 3 bases; junction bases outside the gene matches: 10. The CDR3 runs 17 residues. Germline V gene lookup returns CDR1 SGHNT and CDR2 YYREEE (reference sequence). CDR3 residues: CASSLSSGGKVIYEQYF. The CDR3 coding sequence is TGTGCCAGCAGCTTATCTAGCGGGGGGAAGGTAATCTACGAGCAGTACTTC.

This clone came up once. The V call is TRBV5-5, the J call TRBJ1-2, with 10 bases identical to TRBD1. The CDR3 is made up of 17 amino acids. The germline gives CDR1 SGHKS, CDR2 YYEKEE (reference sequence). V dropped 6 bases and J dropped 1; count of bases not matched to a gene: 12. Here the CDR3 reads CASTLLGQGFINYGYTF. CDR3 sequence (DNA): TGTGCCAGCACCCTTCTGGGACAGGGGTTCATTAACTATGGCTACACCTTC.

The chain recombines TRBV9 with TRBJ1-2; 7 positions agree with TRBD1. Germline V lookup: CDR1 SGDLS, CDR2 YYNGEE. V lost 4 bases and J lost 4; bases outside the gene matches: 7. The CDR3 runs to 14 residues. The CDR3 DNA is TGTGCCAGCAGCACCCGACAGGGCAGCTATGGCTACACCTTC. Encoded protein: CASSTRQGSYGYTF.

This clone was seen a single time. The gene calls are TRBV5-1 and TRBJ2-5; 7 bases map to TRBD1. The CDR3 covers 14 residues. The germline CDR1 and CDR2 sequences are SGHRS and YFSETQ. V lost 3 bases, J lost 4 bases, and 6 bases stayed unmatched. In DNA form, the CDR3 reads TGCGCCAGCAGCTCTGACAGGGAGATAGAGACCCAGTACTTC. As protein: CASSSDREIETQYF.

The J gene is TRBJ1-4, the V gene TRBV9; 7 bases are shared with TRBD1. Per germline, CDR1 SGDLS and CDR2 YYNGEE. After removal of 2 bases from V and 7 bases from J, the junction contained 14 bases not matched to a gene. The CDR3 is made up of 17 amino acids. CDR3 region: CASSVSGGWTGAEKLFF. CDR3 nucleotides: TGTGCCAGCAGCGTGAGCGGGGGTTGGACAGGAGCTGAAAAACTGTTTTTT.

The chain carries TRBV19 and TRBJ1-2; D is possibly TRBD1 (6 bases). CDR3 length: 14 amino acids. Trimming removed 0 bases at V and 3 bases at J, with 8 bases between. CDR1 is LNHDA, CDR2 SQIVND, per germline (reference sequence). The CDR3 nucleotides read TGTGCCAGTAGTATAGACGGACAGTACTATGGCTACACCTTC. Encoded protein: CASSIDGQYYGYTF. Drawing the rest from reference TRBV19 and TRBJ1-2, the complete variable domain is DGGITQSPKYLFRKEGQNVTLSCEQNLNHDAMYWYRQDPGQGLRLIYYSQIVNDFQKGDIAEGYSVSREKKESFPLTVTSAQKNPTAFYLCASSIDGQYYGYTFGSGTRLTVV.

The chain links TRBV3-1 (or the pseudogene TRBV3-2) to TRBJ2-5, with TRBD2 as a possible D gene (5 bases). The CDR3 has 14 amino acids. V was shortened by 3 bases and J by 2 bases, with 10 bases between the two germline ends. Germline CDR1 is LGHDT and CDR2 is YNNKEL (reference sequence). The CDR3 sequence: CASSQSAAQETQYF. The CDR3 DNA sequence: TGTGCCAGCAGCCAGTCAGCGGCTCAAGAGACCCAGTACTTC.

The genes are TRBV6-6 and TRBJ2-3; perhaps TRBD2 as D (7 bases). The CDR3 contains 15 residues. Germline assignment: CDR1 MNHNY and CDR2 SVGAGI (reference sequence). V lost 3 bases and J lost 5, with 15 bases in between. The CDR3 protein is CASSYLGGEGDTQYF. CDR3 DNA: TGTGCCAGCAGTTATTTAGGGGGGGAGGGAGATACGCAGTATTTT.

The table lists this clone with a count of one. The rearrangement joins TRBV7-3 to TRBJ2-2; 11 nucleotides align to TRBD1. The J segment lost 6 bases and the V segment lost 3 bases, leaving 9 bases of the junction unmatched. Germline-derived CDR1 and CDR2 are SGHTA and FQGTGA. The CDR3 extends over 17 amino acids. The CDR3 loop reads CASSFPPGTGGAGELFF. DNA for the CDR3: TGTGCCAGCAGCTTCCCACCCGGGACAGGGGGGGCCGGGGAGCTGTTTTTT. The entire variable domain, with the rest obtained from reference TRBV7-3 and TRBJ2-2, is as follows: GAGVSQTPSNKVTEKGKYVELRCDPISGHTALYWYRQSLGQGPEFLIYFQGTGAADDSGLPNDRFFAVRPEGSVSTLKIQRTERGDSAVYLCASSFPPGTGGAGELFFGEGSRLTVL.

Only one count was recorded for this clone. J is TRBJ2-7 and V is TRBV29-1; a possible D gene is TRBD2 (6 bases). The V end lost 1 base, the J end lost 5 bases, and 9 bases lay between the germline ends. Germline CDR1 SQVTM, CDR2 ANQGSEA. CDR3 length: 12 residues. CDR3 DNA sequence: TGCAGCGTTGAAGGACCGGGGGACGAGCAGTACTTC. This sequence encodes CSVEGPGDEQYF.